This T cell receptor (beta chain) was identified during a study of cytomegalovirus exposure and HLA in healthy donors. Findings and caveats of the study: Using the classifier, cytomegalovirus status was reportedly diagnosed with high specificity and sensitivity. Earlier analysis yielded a pattern in which most TCR beta V segments were productive about 90% or about 30% of the time.

The CDR3 sequence is 16 residues long. In germline, CDR1 is SNHLY, CDR2 FYNNEI. The junction had 11 bases not matched to a gene; V was cut back by 5 bases and J by 2 bases. PCR used 60 Vbeta primers and 13 Jbeta primers. Produced via immunoSEQ multiplex PCR; TCRdb's table is partial and in-frame only. Of 150,000 to 200,000 clones listed, roughly 79% are singletons. Turning to this clone: No antigen is known for it.

The clonotype comes from a man in his forties or fifties in good health and CMV-seropositive. The specimen was PBMCs. The chain has TRBV2 and TRBJ2-5, with 7 bases lining up with TRBD1. This chain's CDR3 is CASSPRPGQVQETQYF. CDR3 DNA sequence: TGTGCCAGCAGTCCGCGCCCAGGACAGGTACAAGAGACCCAGTACTTC.